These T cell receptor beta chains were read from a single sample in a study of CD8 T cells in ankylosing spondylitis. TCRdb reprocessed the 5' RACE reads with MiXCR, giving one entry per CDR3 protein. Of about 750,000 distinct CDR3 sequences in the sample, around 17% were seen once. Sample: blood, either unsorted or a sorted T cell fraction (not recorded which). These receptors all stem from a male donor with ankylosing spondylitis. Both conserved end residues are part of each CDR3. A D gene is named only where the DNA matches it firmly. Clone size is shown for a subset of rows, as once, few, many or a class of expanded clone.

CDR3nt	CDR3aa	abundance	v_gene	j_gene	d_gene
TGTGCCAGCAGCTTAGTGGAGACGGCGAATTCACCCCTCCACTTT	CASSLVETANSPLHF	few	TRBV11-2	TRBJ1-6	.
TGTGCCAGCAGTAACAGGGTGGGGCACACAGATACGCAGTATTTT	CASSNRVGHTDTQYF	.	TRBV12-3/TRBV12-4	TRBJ2-3	.
TGTGCCAGCAGCCTCCAAACGGGGACAGTGGGTTCGGTCTATGGCTACACCTTC	CASSLQTGTVGSVYGYTF	.	TRBV16	TRBJ1-2	TRBD1
TGTGCCAGCAGTGAAGCAAACAGGGGTCGAGGACAGCCCCAGCATTTT	CASSEANRGRGQPQHF	few	TRBV6-1	TRBJ1-5	TRBD1
TGTGCCAGCACCCCGGGACACATGAACACTGAAGCTTTCTTT	CASTPGHMNTEAFF	many	TRBV12-3/TRBV12-4	TRBJ1-1	.
TGTGCCAGTGTCGTGGACTACGCGCCGCGAAAGCAGTATTTT	CASVVDYAPRKQYF	.	TRBV12-3/TRBV12-4	TRBJ2-3	.
TGTGCCAGCAGCCAAGCGGAAGGGGTCTATGGCTACACCTTC	CASSQAEGVYGYTF	few	TRBV3-1	TRBJ1-2	.
TGTGCCAGCAGTTACGTTGCTAGCGGGTCCTACGAGCAGTACTTC	CASSYVASGSYEQYF	.	TRBV28	TRBJ2-7	TRBD2
TGTGCCAGCAGCCCCGACCCGGTATACACAGATACGCAGTATTTT	CASSPDPVYTDTQYF	.	TRBV3-1	TRBJ2-3	.
TGTGCCAGCATTCGGGGTAGCTCGGGATCTTTGGCTGAAGCTTTCTTT	CASIRGSSGSLAEAFF	few	TRBV6-2/TRBV6-3	TRBJ1-1	.
TGTGCCAGCAGTTTGGGGGACAATCAGCCCCAGCATTTT	CASSLGDNQPQHF	many	TRBV12-3/TRBV12-4	TRBJ1-5	.
TGTGCCAGCAGTTACTCGAGGGGGGAGCTGTTTTTT	CASSYSRGELFF	many	TRBV6-5	TRBJ2-2	.
TGTGCCAGCAGCATAGCCCATCCCCGAGGCGAGCAGTACTTC	CASSIAHPRGEQYF	.	TRBV7-2	TRBJ2-7	.
TGTGCCAGCAGCCCGGGACAGGGGGTTGAGGCTTTCTTT	CASSPGQGVEAFF	few	TRBV7-9	TRBJ1-1	TRBD1
TGTGCCAGCAGCAAACTAGCGGGGGGGCTCAATGAGCAGTTCTTC	CASSKLAGGLNEQFF	few	TRBV12-3/TRBV12-4	TRBJ2-1	TRBD2
TGTGCCAGCAGCGCCGCACTAGCGGGAGATTGGGATACGCAGTATTTT	CASSAALAGDWDTQYF	many	TRBV9	TRBJ2-3	TRBD2
TGTGCCAGCAGTTTCGGACAGGGGGCTCACAATGAGCAGTTCTTC	CASSFGQGAHNEQFF	.	TRBV27	TRBJ2-1	TRBD1
TGCAGTGCTAGGGATACAGGGAGATACGAGCAGTACTTC	CSARDTGRYEQYF	.	TRBV20-1	TRBJ2-7	.
TGTGCCAGCAGCTGGGACCGGAGAGGCTCAGGAAAACTGTTTTTT	CASSWDRRGSGKLFF	.	TRBV5-6	TRBJ1-4	.
TGCGCCAGCAGCCCACAGGGGGGTACCGGGGAGCTGTTTTTT	CASSPQGGTGELFF	.	TRBV5-1	TRBJ2-2	TRBD1
TGTGCCAGCAGTTCCGGGACAACGACCTACGAGCAGTACTTC	CASSSGTTTYEQYF	.	TRBV6-5	TRBJ2-7	.
TGTGCCGTAAGAGTCGGGATCGGCGATGGCTACACCTTC	CAVRVGIGDGYTF	.	TRBV6-1	TRBJ1-2	.
TGTGCCAGCAGTTTAGGGGACAGGTCTTGGGAAGTTGACGAAGCTTTCTTT	CASSLGDRSWEVDEAFF	.	TRBV12-3/TRBV12-4	TRBJ1-1	TRBD1
TGCAGTGCTAGACAGGGGGTCTACGAGCAGTACTTC	CSARQGVYEQYF	few	TRBV20-1	TRBJ2-7	TRBD1
TGCAGTGCTGGACAGGGATCTTCACCCCTCCACTTT	CSAGQGSSPLHF	few	TRBV20-1	TRBJ1-6	TRBD1
TGCAGTGCTAGTGAGGTTTTGAACAGGGGAGGGACTGGGGCCAACGTCCTGACTTTC	CSASEVLNRGGTGANVLTF	few	TRBV20-1	TRBJ2-6	.
TGCGCCAGCAGCTTGGATCAGGGGAGAAGGACTGAAGCTTTCTTT	CASSLDQGRRTEAFF	.	TRBV5-1	TRBJ1-1	.
TGCGCCAGCAGCTTAGAGGTGGACCACGGGGAGCAGTACTTC	CASSLEVDHGEQYF	few	TRBV5-1	TRBJ2-7	.
TGTGCCAGCAGTAACCCCGGACAGGCAAAACAAGAGACCCAGTACTTC	CASSNPGQAKQETQYF	.	TRBV12-3/TRBV12-4	TRBJ2-5	TRBD1
TGTGCCAGCACCGGGACTGGCGTAGGGGCGCGCGGGACCCAGTACTTC	CASTGTGVGARGTQYF	few	TRBV6-1	TRBJ2-5	.
TGTGCCAGTAGTATAGGAGTAAGTGAAACTGAAGCTTTCTTT	CASSIGVSETEAFF	few	TRBV19	TRBJ1-1	.
TGCGCCAGCAGTTCCAGCTCAACTAATGAAAAACTGTTTTTT	CASSSSSTNEKLFF	.	TRBV5-1	TRBJ1-4	.
TGTGCCAGCCTCCGACAAGCAACTAATGAAAAACTGTTTTTT	CASLRQATNEKLFF	.	TRBV2	TRBJ1-4	.
TGCGCCAGCAGCTCCGGGTCGGGGAGAACGGATACGCAGTATTTT	CASSSGSGRTDTQYF	many	TRBV5-1	TRBJ2-3	.
TGTGCCAGCAGTTACAGACTAGCGGGAGGTCAAGATGAGCAGTTCTTC	CASSYRLAGGQDEQFF	.	TRBV6-2/TRBV6-3	TRBJ2-1	TRBD2
TGTGCCAGCTCACCAAGGGGGACTCGGGACACCCGGCGAACCGGAGAGACCCAGTACTTC	CASSPRGTRDTRRTGETQYF	.	TRBV18	TRBJ2-5	.
TGTGCCAGCAATCTACCGGGACGAGCGAACACTGAAGCTTTCTTT	CASNLPGRANTEAFF	few	TRBV12-3/TRBV12-4	TRBJ1-1	.
TGTGCCAGCAGCCCCCGAACCGGTTCAAGGGACATTCAGTACTTC	CASSPRTGSRDIQYF	.	TRBV7-4	TRBJ2-4	.
TGCAGTGCACGGACAGGGATAAGCAATCAGCCCCAGCATTTT	CSARTGISNQPQHF	.	TRBV20-1	TRBJ1-5	TRBD1
TGTGCCAGCAGTGAATGGGTGAACACCGGGGAGCTGTTTTTT	CASSEWVNTGELFF	.	TRBV25-1	TRBJ2-2	.
TGTGCCAGCAGGCCCGGGGGAGCAACTAATGAAAAACTGTTTTTT	CASRPGGATNEKLFF	.	TRBV2	TRBJ1-4	.
TGCAGTGCTAGGCGGTGGGACACGGCCGCTCGACATTCAACTAGATTC	CSARRWDTAARHSTRF	few	TRBV20-1	TRBJ1-2	.
TGTGCCAGCAGTTCCCTGGGGGACACCGGGGAGCTGTTTTTT	CASSSLGDTGELFF	few	TRBV27	TRBJ2-2	.
TGTGCCAGCAGCTTAGCCCAGGACAGGGCTAACTATGGCTACACCTTC	CASSLAQDRANYGYTF	.	TRBV7-2	TRBJ1-2	TRBD1
TGTGCCAGCAGTTTAACCAGCATGAACACTGAAGCTTTCTTT	CASSLTSMNTEAFF	once	TRBV12-3/TRBV12-4	TRBJ1-1	.
TGTGCCAGCAGCTTGGAGCGGGGACTAGCGGGCCAAGAGACCCAGTACTTC	CASSLERGLAGQETQYF	few	TRBV5-6	TRBJ2-5	TRBD2
TGTGCCAGCATGTCAAGCCAGGGCGGTCAGCCCCAGCATTTT	CASMSSQGGQPQHF	few	TRBV6-1	TRBJ1-5	.
TGTGCCAGCAGTTTATTTGCCGACTACAATGAGCAGTTCTTC	CASSLFADYNEQFF	.	TRBV27	TRBJ2-1	.
TGCGCCAGCAGCTTGAGGTCTGGGAACACCGGGGAGCTGTTTTTT	CASSLRSGNTGELFF	many	TRBV5-1	TRBJ2-2	.
TGTGCCAGCACCGACGGGCCCATGAACACTGAAGCTTTCTTT	CASTDGPMNTEAFF	.	TRBV27	TRBJ1-1	.
TGCAGTGCATTTCGAGGGCGGACAGGGAGTGATACGCAGTATTTT	CSAFRGRTGSDTQYF	.	TRBV20-1	TRBJ2-3	TRBD1
TGTGCCAGCAGCGAAGGGGCCCGAAACAGGGGTTCGACCTCAGATACGCAGTATTTT	CASSEGARNRGSTSDTQYF	few	TRBV21-1	TRBJ2-3	.
TGTGCCTGGAGGTGGGGGGAGTCGAGCTATGAGCAGTTCTTC	CAWRWGESSYEQFF	few	TRBV30	TRBJ2-1	.
TGTGCCAGCAGCTCCATAGCGGGAGCGAGCGATACGCAGTATTTT	CASSSIAGASDTQYF	.	TRBV7-3	TRBJ2-3	TRBD2
TGTGCCAGCAGTCGTAAAGTTTTTAACTATGGCTACACCTTC	CASSRKVFNYGYTF	few	TRBV12-3/TRBV12-4	TRBJ1-2	.
TGTGCCAGCAGCTCTAGCCTCTCCTACAATGAGCAGTTCTTC	CASSSSLSYNEQFF	few	TRBV7-9	TRBJ2-1	.
TGTGCCAGCAGTTTATGGACAGGGGGCTCAAATGGCTACACCTTC	CASSLWTGGSNGYTF	few	TRBV12-3/TRBV12-4	TRBJ1-2	TRBD1
TGTGCCAGCAGTGTAACTCAGGGGGCTTGGCAGCCCCAGCATTTT	CASSVTQGAWQPQHF	.	TRBV12-3/TRBV12-4	TRBJ1-5	TRBD1
TGTGCCAGCAGTCCAGGTAAGGGGTGGATGAACACTGAAGCTTTCTTT	CASSPGKGWMNTEAFF	.	TRBV12-3/TRBV12-4	TRBJ1-1	.
TGTGCCAGCAGCCCGGAGAGGTGGGGCTATGGCTACACCTTC	CASSPERWGYGYTF	.	TRBV11-2	TRBJ1-2	.